Below are 22 T cell receptor beta chains sequenced from a single sample in a study of blood T cell repertoires in COVID-19. TCRdb's table, derived via immunoSEQ multiplex PCR, lists solely in-frame clones and lacks some. This sample yields fewer than 200,000 clones, of which 84% are seen a single time; roughly 15% belongs to the top ten. Material for sequencing was PBMCs or T cells enriched from blood (not recorded which). The receptors here all came from a man aged 45-65 years who had recovered from COVID-19.

V is TRBV7-2 and J is TRBJ1-1; 9 positions agree with TRBD1. The CDR3 loop spans 15 amino acids. The V gene's germline CDR1 is SGHTA and CDR2 FQGNSA. The ends lost 5 bases at V and 4 bases at J; junction bases unmatched: 8. The CDR3 bases are TGTGCCAGCAGCCCCAGGACAGGGGACCCCACTGAAGCTTTCTTT. Protein sequence: CASSPRTGDPTEAFF.

The chain uses TRBV19 and TRBJ1-5; 10 nucleotides align to TRBD1. The junction had 8 bases not matched to a gene; V was cut back by 9 bases and J by 3 bases. The length of the CDR3 is 15 residues. Germline CDR1 LNHDA, CDR2 SQIVND (reference sequence). DNA for the CDR3: TGTGCCAGCACTATCGGGACAGGGGTCAATCAGCCCCAGCATTTT. Translation gives CASTIGTGVNQPQHF.

The chain carries TRBV19 and TRBJ2-1, with 9 bases that match TRBD1. CDR1 is LNHDA, CDR2 SQIVND, per germline (reference sequence). After removal of 3 bases from V and 10 bases from J, the junction contained 16 bases not matched to a gene. The CDR3 loop spans 17 amino acids. The CDR3 DNA reads as TGTGCCAGTAGTATTAGGGTCGCCGCTGGACAGGGGTCGGAGCAGTTCTTC. Translation: CASSIRVAAGQGSEQFF. Looking up the rest from reference TRBV19 and TRBJ2-1 gives the full variable domain: DGGITQSPKYLFRKEGQNVTLSCEQNLNHDAMYWYRQDPGQGLRLIYYSQIVNDFQKGDIAEGYSVSREKKESFPLTVTSAQKNPTAFYLCASSIRVAAGQGSEQFFGPGTRLTVL.

This sequence joins TRBV5-8 and TRBJ1-2; D might be TRBD1 (5 bases). This CDR3 contains 14 residues. With 3 bases removed from V and 5 bases from J, the gap between germline ends came to 14 bases. Germline V gives CDR1 SGHTS, CDR2 YDEGEE. The DNA for the CDR3 is TGTGCCAGCAGCTCCTGGGGCGCTTCTTATGGCTACACCTTC. Its protein is CASSSWGASYGYTF.

The rearrangement links TRBV5-1 to TRBJ1-3; D is unclear. This CDR3 has 15 amino acids. Germline-derived CDR1 and CDR2 are SGHRS and YFSETQ. Trimming cost V 0 bases and J 0 bases, with 7 bases left between them. CDR3 loop: CASSLDGYSGNTIYF. The CDR3 DNA is TGCGCCAGCAGCTTGGACGGGTACTCTGGAAACACCATATATTTT.

This chain connects TRBV13 to TRBJ1-2, with D possibly matching TRBD1 (5 bases). V shed 6 bases and J shed 4 bases, with 12 bases lying between them. The CDR3 contains 13 residues. Germline values: CDR1 PRHDT, CDR2 FYEKMQ (reference sequence). For the CDR3, the DNA is TGTGCCAGCAGTTTACGACAGAGCTATGGCTACACCTTC. It is translated as CASSLRQSYGYTF.

The V gene is TRBV3-1 (or the pseudogene TRBV3-2), the J gene TRBJ1-3; 7 nucleotides match TRBD1. Germline V gene sequence: CDR1 LGHDT, CDR2 YNNKEL (reference sequence). V trimming: 0 bases; J trimming: 8 bases; junction bases outside the gene matches: 7. The CDR3 spans 15 residues. Here the CDR3 reads CASSQDTRGVHTIYF. In DNA, the CDR3 is TGTGCCAGCAGCCAAGATACCAGGGGGGTACACACCATATATTTT.

The genes are TRBV10-2 and TRBJ1-1; 8 bases line up with TRBD1. J gave up 0 bases and V 9 bases, and 3 bases lay outside the gene matches. Germline V gene data show CDR1 as WSHSY and CDR2 as SAAADI. The CDR3 covers 13 residues. CDR3 residues: CASQGAMNTEAFF. The CDR3 DNA reads TGCGCCAGTCAGGGGGCGATGAACACTGAAGCTTTCTTT.

The chain couples TRBV28 to TRBJ1-2; TRBD1 matches 10 bases. The CDR3 runs 14 residues. V dropped 7 bases and J dropped 8; count of bases not matched to a gene: 10. Germline V gives CDR1 MDHEN, CDR2 SYDVKM. CDR3: CASTPPGQGTGYTF. The DNA for the CDR3 is TGTGCCAGCACCCCCCCGGGACAGGGGACCGGCTACACCTTC.

This sequence joins TRBV4-2 and TRBJ1-6; no reliable D call. V gave up 1 base and J gave up 0 bases, with 7 bases separating them. The germline gives CDR1 LGHNA, CDR2 YNFKEQ. The CDR3 has 16 residues. Here the CDR3 reads CASSQGPSSYNSPLHF. DNA for the CDR3: TGTGCCAGCAGCCAAGGGCCCAGCTCCTATAATTCACCCCTCCACTTT.

The genes are TRBV15 and TRBJ2-7, with 8 bases identical to TRBD1. This CDR3 comprises 17 residues. J lost 6 bases, V lost 0 bases, and 13 bases had no gene match. CDR1 and CDR2 from the germline V gene are LNHNV and YYDKDF (reference sequence). CDR3 bases: TGTGCCACCAGCAGAGATAGCGCCCTAGACAGGGGATCCGAGCAGTACTTC. The encoded protein is CATSRDSALDRGSEQYF.

V usage is TRBV5-1 and J usage is TRBJ1-4; 8 bases align to TRBD1. V trimming: 4 bases; J trimming: 6 bases; junction bases outside the gene matches: 8. The CDR3 extends over 15 amino acids. Per the germline V gene, CDR1 is SGHRS and CDR2 is YFSETQ. In DNA, the CDR3 is TGCGCCAGCAGCCCGACAGGGGAGGTTTATGAAAAACTGTTTTTT. Translated, it gives CASSPTGEVYEKLFF. The full variable domain, completed using reference TRBV5-1 and TRBJ1-4, is KAGVTQTPRYLIKTRGQQVTLSCSPISGHRSVSWYQQTPGQGLQFLFEYFSETQRNKGNFPGRFSGRQFSNSRSEMNVSTLELGDSALYLCASSPTGEVYEKLFFGSGTQLSVL.

The rearrangement uses TRBV5-1 and TRBJ1-1; 7 bases align to TRBD1. There are 14 residues in the CDR3. V shed 2 bases and J 5 bases; nucleotides not matched to a gene: 6. Per the germline V gene, CDR1 is SGHRS and CDR2 is YFSETQ. The DNA for the CDR3 is TGCGCCAGCAGCTTACCGGGACAGCGAACTGAAGCTTTCTTT. Residues: CASSLPGQRTEAFF.

The gene calls are TRBV10-1 and TRBJ2-5, with a possible D match to TRBD2 (5 bases). Germline V CDR1 and CDR2: WNHNN, SYGVQD (reference sequence). This CDR3 region has 14 residues. The germline V and J ends were trimmed by 4 bases and 5 bases, with 14 bases remaining between them. CDR3 sequence: CASSVGLKGETQYF. CDR3 DNA: TGCGCCAGCAGTGTAGGACTGAAAGGGGAGACCCAGTACTTC.

This chain links TRBV27 with TRBJ1-1, with a tentative D call TRBD1 (6 bases). This CDR3 region has 14 residues. Germline CDR1 is MNHEY and CDR2 is SMNVEV (reference sequence). Trimming took off 6 bases at V and 2 bases at J, with 13 bases between the two ends. CDR3 nucleotides: TGTGCCAGCAGCTCCCCACAGGGTAACACTGAAGCTTTCTTT. This gives the protein CASSSPQGNTEAFF.

This clone appeared a few times. The V and J genes are TRBV18 and TRBJ1-1; TRBD1 might be the D (6 bases). The CDR3 consists of 14 residues. V lost 1 base to trimming and J lost 4 bases, with 10 bases between them. Germline V CDR1 and CDR2: KGHSH, LQKENI. This CDR3 reads CASSPRQGTTEAFF. CDR3 coding DNA: TGTGCCAGCTCACCACGCCAGGGGACCACTGAAGCTTTCTTT.

The chain recombines TRBV6-5 with TRBJ2-1, with 9 bases aligning to TRBD2. After removal of 7 bases from V and 0 bases from J, the junction contained 4 bases not matched to a gene. The germline gives CDR1 MNHEY, CDR2 SVGAGI. The CDR3 covers 15 residues. CDR3 amino acids: CASKIAGVSYNEQFF. For the CDR3, the DNA is TGTGCCAGCAAGATAGCGGGGGTCTCCTACAATGAGCAGTTCTTC.

The genes are TRBV20-1 and TRBJ1-2, with D perhaps matching TRBD1 (5 bases). The CDR3 covers 11 residues. CDR1 is DFQATT, CDR2 SNEGSKA, per germline (reference sequence). Trimming took off 6 bases at V and 8 bases at J, with 13 bases between the two ends. The CDR3 here is CSARQRQGYTF. CDR3 in DNA: TGCAGTGCCCGACAGCGTCAGGGCTACACCTTC.

The DNA of the CDR3 is TGTGCCACTGCAGGGCGAACTCCCTACGAGCAGTACTTC. This gives the protein CATAGRTPYEQYF. The V call is TRBV19, the J call TRBJ2-7; possible D gene TRBD1, 5 bases. The V gene lost 10 bases and the J gene lost 2 bases, with 15 bases spanning the gap. Germline V CDR1 and CDR2: LNHDA, SQIVND (reference sequence). This CDR3 has 13 residues.

The J gene is TRBJ1-3, the V gene TRBV13; no clear D. The CDR3 loop spans 16 amino acids. The V and J ends lost 0 bases and 0 bases respectively, with 9 bases between them. Germline CDR1 and CDR2: PRHDT and FYEKMQ (reference sequence). The CDR3: CASSLGSEDSGNTIYF. CDR3 DNA sequence: TGTGCCAGCAGCTTAGGTTCTGAGGACTCTGGAAACACCATATATTTT.

This clone came up a few times. V usage is TRBV18 and J usage is TRBJ1-3; 8 nucleotides agree with TRBD1. Trimming cost V 6 bases and J 1 base; bases outside gene matches: 11. In germline, CDR1 is KGHSH, CDR2 LQKENI. The length of the CDR3 is 17 residues. CDR3 sequence: CASSSRQTGGSGNTIYF. The CDR3 DNA sequence: TGTGCCAGCTCTTCCCGTCAAACAGGGGGATCTGGAAACACCATATATTTT.

J is TRBJ2-7 and V is TRBV3-1 (or the pseudogene TRBV3-2), with D perhaps TRBD1 (7 bases). Germline lookup yields CDR1 LGHDT and CDR2 YNNKEL (reference sequence). V lost 6 bases and J 2 bases, leaving 14 bases between the germline ends. The CDR3 totals 14 residues. The CDR3 nucleotides are TGTGCCAGCAGGCCAGGGGGGCGCGCCTACGAGCAGTACTTC. Translated, it gives CASRPGGRAYEQYF.